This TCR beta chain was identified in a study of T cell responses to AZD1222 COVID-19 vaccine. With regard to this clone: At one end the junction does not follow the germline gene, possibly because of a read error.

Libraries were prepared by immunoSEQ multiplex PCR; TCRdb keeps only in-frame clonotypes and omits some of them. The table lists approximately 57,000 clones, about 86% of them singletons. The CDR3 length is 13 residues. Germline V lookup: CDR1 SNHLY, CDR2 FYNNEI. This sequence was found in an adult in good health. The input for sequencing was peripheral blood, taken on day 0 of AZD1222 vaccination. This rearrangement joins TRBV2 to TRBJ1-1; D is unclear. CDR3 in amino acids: CASSAVGVSRPFF. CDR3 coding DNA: TGTGCCAGCAGTGCCGTCGGAGTCAGCCGCCCTTTTTTT. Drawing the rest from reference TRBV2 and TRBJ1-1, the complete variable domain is EPEVTQTPSHQVTQMGQEVILRCVPISNHLYFYWYRQILGQKVEFLVSFYNNEISEKSEIFDDQFSVERPDGSNFTLKIRSTKLEDSAMYFCASSAVGVSRPFFGQGTRLTVV.